This T cell receptor (beta chain) was observed in a study of CD8 T cells in ankylosing spondylitis. Study-wide findings and caveats: A TCR beta motif of roughly eight highly homologous variants appeared characteristic of ankylosing spondylitis blood. In ankylosing spondylitis patients, matched synovial fluid reportedly showed significant enrichment of disease-linked clones. Relatively rare in peripheral blood, disease-linked clones were also CD8+.

The CDR3 covers 13 residues. Germline assignment: CDR1 LNHDA and CDR2 SQIVND (reference sequence). V was pared by 2 bases and J by 5 bases, with 7 bases between. Libraries of TCR beta came from quantitative 5'-RACE with molecular barcodes. TCRdb processed the 5' RACE reads anew with MiXCR; each CDR3 protein has one entry. This table has about 220,000 distinct CDR3 sequences, around 7.9% appearing once. This clonotype was counted many times. What it recognizes is unknown. The clonotype was recovered from a male donor with ankylosing spondylitis. Specimen: blood, either unsorted or a sorted T cell fraction (not recorded which). This rearrangement joins TRBV19 to TRBJ2-1, with D hard to call. CDR3: CASSILRHNEQFF. Written as DNA, the CDR3 is TGTGCCAGTAGTATACTTCGCCACAATGAGCAGTTCTTC.